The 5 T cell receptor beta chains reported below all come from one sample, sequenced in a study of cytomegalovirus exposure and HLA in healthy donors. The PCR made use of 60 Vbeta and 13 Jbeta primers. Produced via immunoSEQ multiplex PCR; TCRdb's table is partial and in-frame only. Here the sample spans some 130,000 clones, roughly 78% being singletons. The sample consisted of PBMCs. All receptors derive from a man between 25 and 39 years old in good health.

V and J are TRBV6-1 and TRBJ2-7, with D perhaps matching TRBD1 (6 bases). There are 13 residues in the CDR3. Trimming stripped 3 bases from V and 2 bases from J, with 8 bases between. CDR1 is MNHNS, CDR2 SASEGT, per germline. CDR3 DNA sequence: TGTGCCAGCAGTGACGGGGACACCTACGAGCAGTACTTC. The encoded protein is CASSDGDTYEQYF.

In DNA form, the CDR3 reads TGCGCCAGCAGTGATAACAATGAGCAGTTCTTC. This translates into CASSDNNEQFF. This chain uses TRBV10-1 with TRBJ2-1; D gene ambiguous. Germline loops: CDR1 WNHNN, CDR2 SYGVQD (reference sequence). Trimming left V 3 bases short and J 5 bases short, with 2 bases between. CDR3 size: 11 residues.

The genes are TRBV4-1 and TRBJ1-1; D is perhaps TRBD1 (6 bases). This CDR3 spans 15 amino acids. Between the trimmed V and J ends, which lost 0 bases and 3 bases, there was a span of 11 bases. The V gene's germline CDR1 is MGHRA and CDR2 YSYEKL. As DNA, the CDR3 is TGCGCCAGCAGCCAAGATCCGGCAGGGGACACTGAAGCTTTCTTT. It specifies CASSQDPAGDTEAFF.

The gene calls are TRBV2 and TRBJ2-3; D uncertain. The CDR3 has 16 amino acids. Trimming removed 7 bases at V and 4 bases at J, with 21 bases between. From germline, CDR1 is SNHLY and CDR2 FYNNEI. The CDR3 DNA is TGTGCCAGCATTCGCGACGGAAGACTTGGCGCAGATACGCAGTATTTT. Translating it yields CASIRDGRLGADTQYF.

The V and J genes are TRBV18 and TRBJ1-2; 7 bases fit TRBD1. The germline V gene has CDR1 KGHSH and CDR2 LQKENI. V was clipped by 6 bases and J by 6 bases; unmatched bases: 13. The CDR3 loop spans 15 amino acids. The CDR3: CASSPSTGIIDGYTF. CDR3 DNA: TGTGCCAGCTCCCCATCGACAGGGATAATTGATGGCTACACCTTC.